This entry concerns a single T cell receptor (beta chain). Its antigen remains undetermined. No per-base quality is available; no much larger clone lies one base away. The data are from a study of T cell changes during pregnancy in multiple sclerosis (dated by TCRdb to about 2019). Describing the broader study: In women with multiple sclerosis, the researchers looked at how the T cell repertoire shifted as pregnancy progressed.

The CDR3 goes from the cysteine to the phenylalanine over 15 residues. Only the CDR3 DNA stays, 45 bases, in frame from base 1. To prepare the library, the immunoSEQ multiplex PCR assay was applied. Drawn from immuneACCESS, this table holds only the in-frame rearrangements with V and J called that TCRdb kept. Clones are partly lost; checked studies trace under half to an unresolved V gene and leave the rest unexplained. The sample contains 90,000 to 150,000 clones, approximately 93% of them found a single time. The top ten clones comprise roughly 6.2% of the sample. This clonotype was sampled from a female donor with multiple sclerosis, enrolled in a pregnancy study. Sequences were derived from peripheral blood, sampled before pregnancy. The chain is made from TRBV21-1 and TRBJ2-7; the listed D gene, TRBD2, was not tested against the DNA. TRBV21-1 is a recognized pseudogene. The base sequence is TGTGCCACCGAGCGCGGAGGGACTAGCGGGAGCGAGCAGTACTTC. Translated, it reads CATERGGTSGSEQYF.